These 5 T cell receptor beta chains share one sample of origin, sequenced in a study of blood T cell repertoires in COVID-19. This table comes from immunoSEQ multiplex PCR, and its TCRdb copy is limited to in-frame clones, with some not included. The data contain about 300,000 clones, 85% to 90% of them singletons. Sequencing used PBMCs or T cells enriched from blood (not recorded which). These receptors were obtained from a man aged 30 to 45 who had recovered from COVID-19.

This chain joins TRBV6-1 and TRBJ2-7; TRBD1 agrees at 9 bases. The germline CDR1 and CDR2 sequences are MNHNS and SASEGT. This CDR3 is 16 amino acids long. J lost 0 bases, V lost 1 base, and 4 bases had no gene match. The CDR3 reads CASSEGYRGRSYEQYF. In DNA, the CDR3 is TGTGCCAGCAGTGAAGGTTACAGGGGGCGCTCCTACGAGCAGTACTTC.

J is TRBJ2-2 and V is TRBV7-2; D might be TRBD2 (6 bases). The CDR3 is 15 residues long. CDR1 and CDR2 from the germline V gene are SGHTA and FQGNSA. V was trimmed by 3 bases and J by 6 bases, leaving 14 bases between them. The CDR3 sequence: CASSFLLARAGELFF. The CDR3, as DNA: TGTGCCAGCAGCTTCTTACTAGCCCGCGCCGGGGAGCTGTTTTTT. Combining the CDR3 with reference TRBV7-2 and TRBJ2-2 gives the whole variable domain GAGVSQSPSNKVTEKGKDVELRCDPISGHTALYWYRQSLGQGLEFLIYFQGNSAPDKSGLPSDRFSAERTGGSVSTLTIQRTQQEDSAVYLCASSFLLARAGELFFGEGSRLTVL.

The CDR3 here is CASSSPGNEKLFF. DNA for the CDR3: TGTGCCAGCAGCTCGCCAGGGAATGAAAAACTGTTTTTT. The V call is TRBV5-5, the J call TRBJ1-4; possible D gene TRBD1, 5 bases. V was shortened by 3 bases and J by 5 bases, with 8 bases between the two germline ends. CDR1 is SGHKS, CDR2 YYEKEE, per germline (reference sequence). This CDR3 is built from 13 residues.

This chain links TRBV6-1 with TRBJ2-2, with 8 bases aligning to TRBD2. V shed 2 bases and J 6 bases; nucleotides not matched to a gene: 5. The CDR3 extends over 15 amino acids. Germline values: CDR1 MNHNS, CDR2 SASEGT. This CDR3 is CASSERAGVAGELFF. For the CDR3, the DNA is TGTGCCAGCAGTGAACGAGCGGGAGTCGCCGGGGAGCTGTTTTTT.

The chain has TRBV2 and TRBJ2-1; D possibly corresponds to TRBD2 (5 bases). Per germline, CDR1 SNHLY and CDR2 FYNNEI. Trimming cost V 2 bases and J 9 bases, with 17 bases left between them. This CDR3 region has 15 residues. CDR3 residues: CASSESSSLSVEQFF. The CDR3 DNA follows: TGTGCCAGCAGTGAATCTAGCTCTCTGTCAGTTGAGCAGTTCTTC.